The 26 T cell receptor beta chains in this list originate from one sample, sequenced in a study of T cell changes during pregnancy in multiple sclerosis. The assay was immunoSEQ multiplex PCR, and TCRdb's table has in-frame clones only and misses some. Of about 59,000 clones listed, about 90% were seen once; the top ten hold around 2.3%. The sample consisted of peripheral blood, taken in the first trimester of pregnancy. These receptors all come from a female donor with multiple sclerosis, enrolled in a pregnancy study.

The rearrangement joins TRBV11-2 to TRBJ2-7; 8 bases are a match to TRBD2. Per the germline V gene, CDR1 is SGHAT and CDR2 is FQNNGV. CDR3 length equals 15 residues. Trimming took 5 bases from V and 2 from J; bases not matched to a gene: 8. In DNA, the CDR3 is TGTGCCAGCAGCCTTAGCGGGGTGTCAGCCTACGAGCAGTACTTC. Its protein product is CASSLSGVSAYEQYF.

The chain combines TRBV28 with TRBJ2-2; TRBD1 matches at 8 bases. Per germline, CDR1 MDHEN and CDR2 SYDVKM. The CDR3 contains 15 residues. V lost 6 bases to trimming and J lost 6 bases; unmatched junction nucleotides: 9. CDR3: CASRILDRGSGELFF. The CDR3 coding sequence is TGTGCCAGCAGGATCCTAGACAGGGGATCCGGGGAGCTGTTTTTT. The whole variable domain, remainder taken from reference TRBV28 and TRBJ2-2, is DVKVTQSSRYLVKRTGEKVFLECVQDMDHENMFWYRQDPGLGLRLIYFSYDVKMKEKGDIPEGYSVSREKKERFSLILESASTNQTSMYLCASRILDRGSGELFFGEGSRLTVL.

This clone is a singleton in its sample. J is TRBJ2-1 and V is TRBV7-2; D is unresolved. The CDR3 consists of 16 residues. Trimming took 6 bases from V and 0 from J, leaving 15 bases between them. The germline V gene encodes CDR1 SGHTA and CDR2 FQGNSA. CDR3 amino acids: CASSPSGTSSYNEQFF. CDR3 bases: TGTGCCAGCAGTCCTAGTGGTACGAGCTCCTACAATGAGCAGTTCTTC.

V is TRBV2 and J is TRBJ2-3; TRBD2 matches at 7 bases. Losses at the gene ends were 8 bases for V and 2 bases for J; bases not matched to a gene: 7. Germline V CDR1 and CDR2: SNHLY, FYNNEI. This CDR3 is 14 amino acids long. CDR3 sequence (DNA): TGTGCCAGCTCTGGGGGAGGGCTCACAGATACGCAGTATTTT. It specifies CASSGGGLTDTQYF.

The genes are TRBV19 and TRBJ2-2; a possible D gene is TRBD1 (6 bases). This CDR3 is 13 amino acids long. The germline gives CDR1 LNHDA, CDR2 SQIVND (reference sequence). The germline V and J ends were trimmed by 4 bases and 6 bases, with 9 bases remaining between them. As DNA, the CDR3 is TGTGCCAGTAGTAAGACAGGTGCCGGGGAGCTGTTTTTT. This translates into CASSKTGAGELFF. The variable domain in full, with the rest retrieved from reference TRBV19 and TRBJ2-2, is DGGITQSPKYLFRKEGQNVTLSCEQNLNHDAMYWYRQDPGQGLRLIYYSQIVNDFQKGDIAEGYSVSREKKESFPLTVTSAQKNPTAFYLCASSKTGAGELFFGEGSRLTVL.

The rearrangement joins TRBV5-8 to TRBJ1-1, with D hard to call. CDR3 length equals 12 residues. Deletions cut 1 base from V and 8 bases from J, with 9 bases between. Looked up from germline, CDR1 is SGHTS and CDR2 is YDEGEE. CDR3 DNA: TGTGCCAGCAGCTTGCGGCAGGTAGAAGCTTTCTTT. It encodes CASSLRQVEAFF.

V usage is TRBV10-3 and J usage is TRBJ1-5, with 7 positions matching TRBD1. CDR1 is ENHRY and CDR2 is SYGVKD in the germline V gene. With V trimmed by 4 bases and J by 0 bases, 6 bases remained unmatched. The CDR3 totals 16 residues. Here the CDR3 reads CAISGTQGNSNQPQHF. CDR3 bases: TGTGCCATCAGTGGGACACAGGGGAATAGCAATCAGCCCCAGCATTTT.

This clone occurred once. The chain recombines TRBV2 with TRBJ2-1; 12 positions match TRBD2. Per the germline V gene, CDR1 is SNHLY and CDR2 is FYNNEI. This CDR3 region has 16 residues. The V segment lost 7 bases and the J segment 5 bases; nucleotides outside the gene matches: 9. CDR3 residues: CASKRLAGATDNEQFF. CDR3 nucleotides: TGTGCCAGCAAAAGACTAGCGGGAGCTACCGACAATGAGCAGTTCTTC. Drawing the rest from reference TRBV2 and TRBJ2-1, the complete variable domain is EPEVTQTPSHQVTQMGQEVILRCVPISNHLYFYWYRQILGQKVEFLVSFYNNEISEKSEIFDDQFSVERPDGSNFTLKIRSTKLEDSAMYFCASKRLAGATDNEQFFGPGTRLTVL.

This clone was seen a few times. The chain combines TRBV4-3 with TRBJ1-6, with TRBD1 matching 9 bases. Germline CDR1 and CDR2: LGHNA and YSLEER. This CDR3 is 18 amino acids long. J lost 7 bases, V lost 1 base, and 11 bases had no gene match. The CDR3 is CASSQGLGQGLENSPLHF. The CDR3 DNA reads TGCGCCAGCAGCCAAGGTCTAGGACAGGGGTTAGAAAATTCACCCCTCCACTTT.

The chain carries TRBV14 and TRBJ1-4; TRBD1 is a possible D gene (5 bases). Germline CDR1 reads SGHDN; CDR2 reads FVKESK. V gave up 1 base and J gave up 6 bases, with 15 bases separating them. The CDR3 loop spans 16 amino acids. CDR3 sequence: CASSQADHRSYEKLFF. The CDR3 DNA reads TGTGCCAGCAGCCAAGCTGATCACAGGTCCTATGAAAAACTGTTTTTT.

This clone was counted between two and nine times. V gene TRBV20-1 combines with J gene TRBJ1-1; D unclear. Deletions cut 6 bases from V and 10 bases from J, with 15 bases between. The CDR3 runs to 11 residues. In germline, CDR1 is DFQATT, CDR2 SNEGSKA (reference sequence). The DNA of the CDR3 is TGCAGTGCAAATACAGACCTGGGAGCTTTCTTT. It specifies CSANTDLGAFF.

The V and J genes are TRBV5-6 and TRBJ2-5; D unclear. V was cut by 1 base and J by 2 bases, with 6 bases left in between. The germline CDR1 and CDR2 sequences are SGHDT and YYEEEE. The CDR3 sequence is 13 residues long. CDR3 loop: CASSLPGQETQYF. The DNA of the CDR3 is TGTGCCAGCAGCTTGCCAGGACAAGAGACCCAGTACTTC.

This chain uses TRBV10-3 with TRBJ2-7, with 7 bases matching TRBD2. This CDR3 is 16 amino acids long. Germline assignment: CDR1 ENHRY and CDR2 SYGVKD. With 6 bases clipped from V and 0 bases from J, the junction kept 11 bases outside the gene matches. The CDR3 loop is CAIRPMGGGSSYEQYF. The CDR3 DNA reads as TGTGCCATCAGACCCATGGGGGGGGGAAGCTCCTACGAGCAGTACTTC.

This chain links TRBV9 with TRBJ2-1; maybe TRBD2 (5 bases). Germline V gene lookup returns CDR1 SGDLS and CDR2 YYNGEE. The germline V and J ends were trimmed by 1 base and 2 bases, with 10 bases remaining between them. This CDR3 spans 15 amino acids. This chain's CDR3 is CASSVSSGAYNEQFF. The CDR3 DNA sequence: TGTGCCAGCAGCGTATCGAGCGGAGCCTACAATGAGCAGTTCTTC. The complete variable domain, with remaining parts taken from reference TRBV9 and TRBJ2-1, reads DSGVTQTPKHLITATGQRVTLRCSPRSGDLSVYWYQQSLDQGLQFLIQYYNGEERAKGNILERFSAQQFPDLHSELNLSSLELGDSALYFCASSVSSGAYNEQFFGPGTRLTVL.

This clone was seen a single time. V usage is TRBV15 and J usage is TRBJ2-1; D ambiguous. Germline V gene data show CDR1 as LNHNV and CDR2 as YYDKDF (reference sequence). The CDR3 sequence is 16 residues long. V lost 0 bases and J lost 0, with 9 bases in between. The CDR3 region is CATSRDQRSSYNEQFF. CDR3 nucleotide sequence: TGTGCCACCAGCAGAGATCAACGGAGCTCCTACAATGAGCAGTTCTTC. The full variable domain, in which reference TRBV15 and TRBJ2-1 provide the parts outside the CDR3, is DAMVIQNPRYQVTQFGKPVTLSCSQTLNHNVMYWYQQKSSQAPKLLFHYYDKDFNNEADTPDNFQSRRPNTSFCFLDIRSPGLGDTAMYLCATSRDQRSSYNEQFFGPGTRLTVL.

The chain joins TRBV13 to TRBJ2-3; possibly TRBD2 for D (6 bases). CDR3 length: 16 amino acids. The V end lost 0 bases, the J end lost 1 base, and 11 bases lay between the germline ends. Germline V gene sequence: CDR1 PRHDT, CDR2 FYEKMQ (reference sequence). CDR3 coding DNA: TGTGCCAGCAGCTTAGGCCTGGCTAGCGGCACAGATACGCAGTATTTT. Translating gives CASSLGLASGTDTQYF.

The J gene is TRBJ1-5, the V gene TRBV2; 8 positions match TRBD1. With 2 bases clipped from V and 4 bases from J, the junction kept 1 base outside the gene matches. The CDR3 is 14 residues long. Germline V gene sequence: CDR1 SNHLY, CDR2 FYNNEI. CDR3 sequence reads: CASSEWTGNQPQHF. CDR3 nucleotide sequence: TGTGCCAGCAGTGAATGGACAGGGAATCAGCCCCAGCATTTT.

The genes are TRBV4-3 and TRBJ2-1; TRBD2 aligns across 10 bases. CDR1 LGHNA and CDR2 YSLEER come from the germline V gene. J lost 5 bases, V lost 3 bases, and 10 bases had no gene match. CDR3 length equals 17 residues. CDR3 protein: CASSHGSAAGGDNEQFF. CDR3 DNA sequence: TGCGCCAGCAGCCACGGGTCGGCAGCGGGAGGGGACAATGAGCAGTTCTTC.

V and J are TRBV2 and TRBJ2-5, with a weak D call TRBD2 (6 bases). CDR3 length: 15 residues. Trimming shortened V by 4 bases and J by 0 bases, and 12 bases separated the two germline ends. Germline CDR1 and CDR2: SNHLY and FYNNEI. The CDR3 bases are TGTGCCAGCAGTGTGGGCGGGACCTACCAAGAGACCCAGTACTTC. Residues: CASSVGGTYQETQYF.

The chain is built from TRBV4-3 and TRBJ2-5; TRBD1 matches 11 bases. CDR1 is LGHNA, CDR2 YSLEER, per germline. Trimming cost V 0 bases and J 5 bases; bases outside gene matches: 5. The CDR3 is 16 amino acids. CDR3 residues: CASSQEVGTGGETQYF. In DNA, the CDR3 is TGCGCCAGCAGCCAAGAAGTCGGGACAGGGGGTGAGACCCAGTACTTC.

DNA for the CDR3: TGCGCCAGCAGCACCAGCGGGATCGAGCAGTACTTC. As protein: CASSTSGIEQYF. V usage is TRBV5-1 and J usage is TRBJ2-7; 7 bases are shared with TRBD2. After removal of 4 bases from V and 6 bases from J, the junction contained 4 bases not matched to a gene. The length of the CDR3 is 12 residues. Germline CDR1 is SGHRS and CDR2 is YFSETQ.

V is TRBV5-1 and J is TRBJ1-1, with 9 positions matching TRBD1. V was pared by 3 bases and J by 2 bases, with 5 bases of the junction left unmatched. The CDR3 runs 15 residues. In germline, CDR1 is SGHRS, CDR2 YFSETQ. CDR3 amino acids: CASSSWGQGNTEAFF. CDR3 in DNA: TGCGCCAGCAGCTCGTGGGGACAGGGTAACACTGAAGCTTTCTTT.

This chain connects TRBV29-1 to TRBJ2-1; 12 bases match TRBD2. V shed 4 bases and J 4 bases; nucleotides not matched to a gene: 8. Germline CDR1 reads SQVTM; CDR2 reads ANQGSEA. The CDR3 runs to 16 residues. The CDR3 reads CSVVVEGLAGYNEQFF. CDR3 in DNA: TGCAGCGTTGTAGTCGAAGGACTAGCGGGATACAATGAGCAGTTCTTC.

The chain carries TRBV7-2 and TRBJ2-5, with TRBD2 matching over 7 bases. The CDR3 covers 17 residues. Germline CDR1 is SGHTA and CDR2 is FQGNSA. V was clipped by 0 bases and J by 4 bases; unmatched bases: 11. CDR3 nucleotides: TGTGCCAGCAGCTTAGCTAGCGGGTCCGTAGGAGGAGAGACCCAGTACTTC. Amino acid sequence: CASSLASGSVGGETQYF. The whole variable domain, remainder taken from reference TRBV7-2 and TRBJ2-5, is GAGVSQSPSNKVTEKGKDVELRCDPISGHTALYWYRQSLGQGLEFLIYFQGNSAPDKSGLPSDRFSAERTGGSVSTLTIQRTQQEDSAVYLCASSLASGSVGGETQYFGPGTRLLVL.

This chain joins TRBV4-1 and TRBJ1-5; D possibly corresponds to TRBD1 (5 bases). From germline, CDR1 is MGHRA and CDR2 YSYEKL. V lost 5 bases and J lost 2, with 13 bases in between. The CDR3 extends over 15 amino acids. CDR3 bases: TGCGCCAGCAGCGGCCAGGGTAGTGGCAATCAGCCCCAGCATTTT. The encoded protein is CASSGQGSGNQPQHF.

The chain has TRBV9 and TRBJ2-5, with TRBD1 as a possible D gene (6 bases). Germline CDR1 SGDLS, CDR2 YYNGEE. V was clipped by 1 base and J by 4 bases, with 17 bases between them. The CDR3 spans 16 residues. The CDR3 DNA reads as TGTGCCAGCAGCGTAAGTGCAGGGGCAGGAGGAGAGACCCAGTACTTC. Encoded protein: CASSVSAGAGGETQYF.